Each of the 25 T cell receptor beta chains below was sequenced from the same sample in a study of cytomegalovirus exposure and HLA in healthy donors. The PCR made use of 60 Vbeta and 13 Jbeta primers. Method: immunoSEQ multiplex PCR; TCRdb's copy keeps in-frame clones and lacks some. Its clone listing holds about 160,000 clones. Sequencing used PBMCs. All receptors derive from a woman aged 60-70 years in good health and CMV-seronegative.

This chain uses TRBV2 with TRBJ1-4; D is unclear. This CDR3 comprises 17 residues. Germline CDR1 SNHLY, CDR2 FYNNEI. The V and J ends lost 4 bases and 0 bases respectively, with 15 bases between them. DNA for the CDR3: TGTGCCAGCAGTGTGGAGGGAGGATGGGCAACTAATGAAAAACTGTTTTTT. This translates into CASSVEGGWATNEKLFF.

As concerns this clone: The sample holds other DNA sequences that translate to the same CDR3. The rearrangement uses TRBV4-3 and TRBJ1-5; 8 nucleotides line up with TRBD1. This CDR3 region has 17 residues. Germline V gene data show CDR1 as LGHNA and CDR2 as YSLEER. After removal of 0 bases from V and 2 bases from J, the junction contained 6 bases not matched to a gene. The CDR3 DNA follows: TGCGCCAGCAGCCAAGATTTTGGACAGGGAGGCAATCAGCCCCAGCATTTT. Translation: CASSQDFGQGGNQPQHF.

This chain connects TRBV5-1 to TRBJ1-5; D may be TRBD1 (6 bases). Trimming took off 8 bases at V and 0 bases at J, with 12 bases between the two ends. The CDR3 covers 14 residues. Per germline, CDR1 SGHRS and CDR2 YFSETQ. CDR3 region: CASKTDSSNQPQHF. In nucleotides, the CDR3 is TGCGCCAGTAAAACGGACAGTAGCAATCAGCCCCAGCATTTT.

The V call is TRBV11-2, the J call TRBJ2-1; 8 nucleotides agree with TRBD2. V lost 4 bases and J lost 1; bases outside the gene matches: 9. Germline V gene lookup returns CDR1 SGHAT and CDR2 FQNNGV. This CDR3 has 17 amino acids. CDR3 coding DNA: TGTGCCAGCAGCTCGCCCCGTCGGGGGGGTTCCTACAATGAGCAGTTCTTC. This sequence encodes CASSSPRRGGSYNEQFF.

The V call is TRBV18, the J call TRBJ1-5; D ambiguous. This CDR3 region has 16 residues. Between the trimmed V and J ends, which lost 1 base and 5 bases, there was a span of 15 bases. The germline V gene has CDR1 KGHSH and CDR2 LQKENI. Written as DNA, the CDR3 is TGTGCCAGCTCACCACTGGTGAAAGGAGGTTATCAGCCCCAGCATTTT. This codes for CASSPLVKGGYQPQHF.

V and J are TRBV19 and TRBJ1-5, with D unclear. The CDR3 runs to 16 residues. Per the germline V gene, CDR1 is LNHDA and CDR2 is SQIVND (reference sequence). Deletions cut 1 base from V and 0 bases from J, with 10 bases between. The CDR3 reads CASSIGLEFSNQPQHF. As DNA, the CDR3 is TGTGCCAGTAGTATAGGTCTGGAGTTTAGCAATCAGCCCCAGCATTTT.

This chain joins TRBV6-5 and TRBJ1-2; the D gene is possibly TRBD1 (6 bases). V was pared by 2 bases and J by 7 bases, with 8 bases between. Germline V gene lookup returns CDR1 MNHEY and CDR2 SVGAGI. CDR3 size: 12 residues. Written as DNA, the CDR3 is TGTGCCAGCAGTTACCCCAGGGGTGGCTACACCTTC. It translates to CASSYPRGGYTF.

The chain recombines TRBV15 with TRBJ1-5; the D gene is possibly TRBD1 (5 bases). The CDR3 is 15 residues long. The ends were cut back, 3 bases at V and 3 bases at J, with 12 bases in the middle. Germline CDR1 and CDR2: LNHNV and YYDKDF (reference sequence). This CDR3 reads CATSSPTGPNQPQHF. The CDR3 DNA reads as TGTGCCACCAGCAGCCCCACAGGACCCAATCAGCCCCAGCATTTT.

The rearrangement joins TRBV30 to TRBJ2-7, with D tentatively TRBD2 (6 bases). This CDR3 has 12 residues. Germline CDR1 GTSNPN, CDR2 SVGIG (reference sequence). Between the trimmed V and J ends, which lost 5 bases and 2 bases, there was a span of 10 bases. The CDR3, as DNA: TGTGCCTGGGGACTACGTACCTACGAGCAGTACTTC. Its protein is CAWGLRTYEQYF.

The chain is built from TRBV19 and TRBJ1-1, with D uncertain. V dropped 5 bases and J dropped 0 bases, with 10 bases sitting between them. Germline values: CDR1 LNHDA, CDR2 SQIVND (reference sequence). There are 14 residues in the CDR3. The CDR3 here is CASSPLTMNTEAFF. For the CDR3, the DNA is TGTGCCAGTAGTCCCCTGACAATGAACACTGAAGCTTTCTTT.

This chain connects TRBV7-2 to TRBJ1-4; D unresolved. Trimming shortened V by 2 bases and J by 7 bases, and 5 bases separated the two germline ends. From germline, CDR1 is SGHTA and CDR2 FQGNSA. The CDR3 loop spans 12 amino acids. The CDR3 here is CASSLNTEKLFF. The DNA of the CDR3 is TGTGCCAGCAGCTTAAACACTGAAAAACTGTTTTTT.

V usage is TRBV19 and J usage is TRBJ1-2; 7 nucleotides align to TRBD1. V lost 6 bases to trimming and J lost 4 bases; unmatched junction nucleotides: 11. Germline V gives CDR1 LNHDA, CDR2 SQIVND (reference sequence). The CDR3 extends over 15 amino acids. As DNA, the CDR3 is TGTGCCAGTAGCCTCGGCGACAGGGCTTCCTATGGCTACACCTTC. Protein product: CASSLGDRASYGYTF.

The chain is built from TRBV27 and TRBJ1-4; 9 positions agree with TRBD1. The ends lost 5 bases at V and 2 bases at J; junction bases unmatched: 12. The CDR3 sequence is 18 residues long. Germline lookup yields CDR1 MNHEY and CDR2 SMNVEV (reference sequence). CDR3 region: CASSTDRGSVLTNEKLFF. CDR3 bases: TGTGCCAGCAGTACGGACAGGGGAAGCGTTCTGACTAATGAAAAACTGTTTTTT.

V gene TRBV7-3 combines with J gene TRBJ1-4, with a possible D match to TRBD1 (6 bases). The CDR3 is 13 amino acids. Trimming removed 5 bases from V and 4 bases from J, with 8 bases in between. Germline lookup yields CDR1 SGHTA and CDR2 FQGTGA. The CDR3 DNA sequence: TGTGCCAGCAGCCCGGACAGTAATGAAAAACTGTTTTTT. Its protein product is CASSPDSNEKLFF.

V usage is TRBV10-2 and J usage is TRBJ2-2; maybe TRBD2 (5 bases). V dropped 5 bases and J dropped 2 bases, with 9 bases sitting between them. CDR3 length equals 14 residues. The germline V gene encodes CDR1 WSHSY and CDR2 SAAADI. CDR3 sequence: CASSPSRNTGELFF. CDR3 nucleotides: TGCGCCAGCAGTCCTAGCAGAAACACCGGGGAGCTGTTTTTT.

This chain links TRBV7-2 with TRBJ2-6; TRBD2 agrees at 8 bases. The CDR3 covers 14 residues. Trimming took 11 bases from V and 0 from J; bases not matched to a gene: 3. Germline CDR1 and CDR2: SGHTA and FQGNSA. The CDR3 reads CASGGYSGANVLTF. The CDR3 DNA reads TGTGCCTCGGGGGGGTACTCTGGGGCCAACGTCCTGACTTTC.

The chain couples TRBV20-1 to TRBJ1-6, with unresolved D. The ends were cut back, 3 bases at V and 9 bases at J, with 6 bases in the middle. Germline V gives CDR1 DFQATT, CDR2 SNEGSKA (reference sequence). The CDR3 runs to 11 residues. The CDR3 nucleotides are TGCAGTGCTAGTCCTTTTTCACCCCTCCACTTT. Residues: CSASPFSPLHF.

V gene TRBV2 combines with J gene TRBJ2-7; D is possibly TRBD1 (7 bases). CDR1 SNHLY and CDR2 FYNNEI come from the germline V gene. The CDR3 has 15 amino acids. Trimming shortened V by 3 bases and J by 0 bases, and 12 bases separated the two germline ends. In nucleotides, the CDR3 is TGTGCCAGCAGTGAGGAGGGGGCCCTCTCCTACGAGCAGTACTTC. This sequence encodes CASSEEGALSYEQYF. The full variable domain, its missing parts supplied by reference TRBV2 and TRBJ2-7, is EPEVTQTPSHQVTQMGQEVILRCVPISNHLYFYWYRQILGQKVEFLVSFYNNEISEKSEIFDDQFSVERPDGSNFTLKIRSTKLEDSAMYFCASSEEGALSYEQYFGPGTRLTVT.

Of note for this clone: Other DNA sequences in this sample translate to the same CDR3. The V call is TRBV7-3, the J call TRBJ2-7; 10 nucleotides match TRBD1. CDR3 size: 14 residues. V was pared by 3 bases and J by 2 bases, with 1 base of the junction left unmatched. Germline V lookup: CDR1 SGHTA, CDR2 FQGTGA. The CDR3 coding sequence is TGTGCCAGCAGCTTGGGACAGGGGACCTACGAGCAGTACTTC. Translated, it gives CASSLGQGTYEQYF.

The rearrangement joins TRBV5-4 to TRBJ2-2; 13 bases align to TRBD2. Germline V gene lookup returns CDR1 SGHNT and CDR2 YYREEE (reference sequence). Trimming removed 6 bases from V and 2 bases from J; junction bases left unmatched: 7. The CDR3 has 17 amino acids. The CDR3: CASNKGLAGVNTGELFF. The DNA of the CDR3 is TGTGCCAGCAACAAAGGACTAGCGGGAGTCAACACCGGGGAGCTGTTTTTT.

Here the CDR3 reads CASTERTDFYTF. DNA for the CDR3: TGTGCCAGCACCGAGAGGACAGACTTCTACACCTTC. The chain combines TRBV2 with TRBJ1-2; D is perhaps TRBD1 (6 bases). The CDR3 totals 12 residues. V was shortened by 7 bases and J by 10 bases, with 16 bases between the two germline ends. CDR1 is SNHLY, CDR2 FYNNEI, per germline. The full variable domain, rest sourced from reference TRBV2 and TRBJ1-2, is EPEVTQTPSHQVTQMGQEVILRCVPISNHLYFYWYRQILGQKVEFLVSFYNNEISEKSEIFDDQFSVERPDGSNFTLKIRSTKLEDSAMYFCASTERTDFYTFGSGTRLTVV.

This rearrangement joins TRBV28 to TRBJ1-2; D is unclear. The CDR3 is 12 amino acids. With 6 bases removed from V and 8 bases from J, the gap between germline ends came to 13 bases. Germline CDR1 reads MDHEN; CDR2 reads SYDVKM. As DNA, the CDR3 is TGTGCCAGCAGCCCCCCAGGCATGGGCTACACCTTC. This sequence encodes CASSPPGMGYTF.

This rearrangement joins TRBV5-4 to TRBJ2-1; possibly TRBD2 for D (6 bases). In germline, CDR1 is SGHNT, CDR2 YYREEE (reference sequence). The CDR3 consists of 12 residues. Trimming pared 10 bases from V and 2 bases from J, leaving 10 bases between. The CDR3 DNA sequence: TGTGCCTCGAGCGGGCCCTACAATGAGCAGTTCTTC. It specifies CASSGPYNEQFF.

The genes are TRBV4-2 and TRBJ1-2, with D uncertain. The CDR3 contains 15 residues. V gave up 0 bases and J gave up 3 bases, with 11 bases separating them. Germline loops: CDR1 LGHNA, CDR2 YNFKEQ. The CDR3 region has the DNA TGTGCCAGCAGCCAAGACCCCCGGACTCACTATGGCTACACCTTC. Amino acid sequence: CASSQDPRTHYGYTF.

In DNA, the CDR3 is TGTGCCAGCAGCTTTGGCGGGTTCTACGAGCAGTACTTC. Translating it yields CASSFGGFYEQYF. The gene calls are TRBV5-4 and TRBJ2-7; maybe TRBD2 (5 bases). Deletions cut 2 bases from V and 3 bases from J, with 9 bases between. This CDR3 spans 13 amino acids. From germline, CDR1 is SGHNT and CDR2 YYREEE (reference sequence).